The 15 T cell receptor beta chains below come from one sample, sequenced in a study of cytomegalovirus exposure and HLA in healthy donors. The PCR used 60 Vbeta and 13 Jbeta primers. The method was immunoSEQ multiplex PCR; TCRdb's version includes in-frame clones alone and lacks a portion of them. The repertoire holds under 150,000 clones, with 65% to 90% as singletons. What was sequenced was PBMCs. These receptors all stem from a male donor in good health and CMV-seropositive.

The gene calls are TRBV18 and TRBJ2-1; D call uncertain. Deletions cut 3 bases from V and 2 bases from J, with 5 bases between. This CDR3 region has 13 residues. The germline V gene encodes CDR1 KGHSH and CDR2 LQKENI. The CDR3 protein is CASSPSAYNEQFF. The CDR3, as DNA: TGTGCCAGCTCACCGTCCGCCTACAATGAGCAGTTCTTC.

The chain couples TRBV5-4 to TRBJ2-1, with a tentative D call TRBD2 (8 bases). The CDR3 is 17 amino acids. V was pared by 0 bases and J by 10 bases, with 23 bases between. CDR1 and CDR2 (germline): SGHNT, YYREEE (reference sequence). The CDR3 region is CASSLAGGATSVREQFF. The CDR3 DNA sequence: TGTGCCAGCAGCTTGGCAGGGGGAGCGACTAGCGTCAGAGAGCAGTTCTTC.

The rearrangement links TRBV2 to TRBJ1-4; 11 bases line up with TRBD1. The V gene's germline CDR1 is SNHLY and CDR2 FYNNEI. There are 13 residues in the CDR3. V dropped 6 bases and J dropped 14; count of bases not matched to a gene: 8. The CDR3 loop is CASSGTGGQRLFF. For the CDR3, the DNA is TGTGCCAGCAGCGGGACAGGGGGTCAAAGGCTGTTTTTT.

This clone occurred once. This chain joins TRBV7-8 and TRBJ1-5, with D uncertain. CDR3 length: 16 residues. Germline CDR1 and CDR2: SGHVS and FQNEAQ. Trimming cost V 2 bases and J 2 bases, with 13 bases left between them. The CDR3, as DNA: TGTGCCAGCAGCTTATGGCGGGGTAGGGGCAATCAGCCCCAGCATTTT. Translated: CASSLWRGRGNQPQHF.

This clone was detected only a few times. The rearrangement joins TRBV4-1 to TRBJ2-5; 14 nucleotides agree with TRBD2. Per the germline V gene, CDR1 is MGHRA and CDR2 is YSYEKL. The V segment lost 2 bases and the J segment 5 bases; nucleotides outside the gene matches: 10. CDR3 size: 18 residues. The CDR3 DNA follows: TGCGCCAGCAGCCAAACCGGGACTAGCGGGAGTCGGTGGGAGACCCAGTACTTC. Translating gives CASSQTGTSGSRWETQYF.

J is TRBJ2-7 and V is TRBV6-5; 7 bases map to TRBD2. With 6 bases clipped from V and 2 bases from J, the junction kept 10 bases outside the gene matches. In germline, CDR1 is MNHEY, CDR2 SVGAGI. There are 15 residues in the CDR3. The CDR3 DNA is TGTGCCAGCAGCGAAACTAGCGCGAGACCCTACGAGCAGTACTTC. This encodes CASSETSARPYEQYF.

The rearrangement links TRBV28 to TRBJ2-5, with 9 bases that match TRBD2. Trimming removed 3 bases from V and 5 bases from J; junction bases left unmatched: 4. Germline V gene lookup returns CDR1 MDHEN and CDR2 SYDVKM. The CDR3 contains 14 residues. The CDR3: CASSFSGRRETQYF. The CDR3 coding sequence is TGTGCCAGCAGTTTCAGCGGGAGGAGGGAGACCCAGTACTTC.

The chain is built from TRBV19 and TRBJ2-7, with unresolved D. Germline V CDR1 and CDR2: LNHDA, SQIVND (reference sequence). Trimming shortened V by 3 bases and J by 2 bases, and 11 bases separated the two germline ends. CDR3 length equals 14 residues. Here the CDR3 reads CASSMSEKTYEQYF. The DNA of the CDR3 is TGTGCCAGTAGTATGAGCGAAAAGACCTACGAGCAGTACTTC.

This clone was recorded once. This chain connects TRBV5-1 to TRBJ2-3; 9 bases line up with TRBD2. CDR3 length: 16 residues. Germline V gene lookup returns CDR1 SGHRS and CDR2 YFSETQ. V was clipped by 3 bases and J by 1 base; unmatched bases: 6. Here the CDR3 DNA reads TGCGCCAGCAGCTGGGGTAGCGGGAGTGGCACAGATACGCAGTATTTT. This gives the protein CASSWGSGSGTDTQYF.

The rearrangement links TRBV6-4 to TRBJ2-1, with D possibly being TRBD2 (6 bases). Germline V CDR1 and CDR2: MRHNA, SNTAGT. The CDR3 extends over 15 amino acids. The V end was cut by 3 bases, the J end by 0 bases, with 9 bases between. In DNA, the CDR3 is TGTGCCAGCAGTGAACTAGCAGCCTCCTACAATGAGCAGTTCTTC. This gives the protein CASSELAASYNEQFF.

In its sample, this clone was seen a few times. The CDR3 DNA reads as TGTGCCAGCAGCCAAATGGACTCCCCAGATACGCAGTATTTT. This translates into CASSQMDSPDTQYF. The J gene is TRBJ2-3, the V gene TRBV14, with a possible D match to TRBD2 (5 bases). With 2 bases removed from V and 4 bases from J, the gap between germline ends came to 10 bases. The CDR3 runs to 14 residues. Germline CDR1 and CDR2: SGHDN and FVKESK. Together with reference TRBV14 and TRBJ2-3, the CDR3 gives the full variable domain: EAGVTQFPSHSVIEKGQTVTLRCDPISGHDNLYWYRRVMGKEIKFLLHFVKESKQDESGMPNNRFLAERTGGTYSTLKVQPAELEDSGVYFCASSQMDSPDTQYFGPGTRLTVL.

The J gene is TRBJ2-1, the V gene TRBV6-5; TRBD2 matches 10 bases. The CDR3 covers 16 residues. Germline values: CDR1 MNHEY, CDR2 SVGAGI. Trimming took 0 bases from V and 7 from J; bases not matched to a gene: 6. CDR3 amino acids: CASSYSPSGSSNEQFF. As DNA, the CDR3 is TGTGCCAGCAGTTACTCCCCTAGCGGGAGTTCTAATGAGCAGTTCTTC.

V is TRBV4-3 and J is TRBJ1-6; 8 nucleotides align to TRBD1. After removal of 4 bases from V and 10 bases from J, the junction contained 9 bases not matched to a gene. This CDR3 spans 15 amino acids. Germline CDR1 reads LGHNA; CDR2 reads YSLEER. CDR3 region: CASSLGGTGLSPLHF. As DNA, the CDR3 is TGCGCCAGCAGCCTAGGTGGGACAGGTTTGTCACCCCTCCACTTT.

V is TRBV19 and J is TRBJ1-4, with D possibly being TRBD1 (5 bases). Germline V CDR1 and CDR2: LNHDA, SQIVND (reference sequence). The length of the CDR3 is 14 residues. Trimming shortened V by 1 base and J by 7 bases, and 10 bases separated the two germline ends. CDR3 region: CASSIVGRAEKLFF. For the CDR3, the DNA is TGTGCCAGTAGTATAGTCGGCAGGGCTGAAAAACTGTTTTTT.

The chain employs TRBV4-3 and TRBJ2-7, with TRBD2 matching 8 bases. CDR3 length: 15 amino acids. Germline CDR1 LGHNA, CDR2 YSLEER. Trimming removed 0 bases from V and 2 bases from J; junction bases left unmatched: 3. The CDR3 bases are TGCGCCAGCAGCCAAGATTCGGGAGGGGCCTACGAGCAGTACTTC. Its protein product is CASSQDSGGAYEQYF.